A selection of T cell receptor beta chains follows, all from one sample in a study of cytomegalovirus exposure and HLA in healthy donors. Here immunoSEQ multiplex PCR was the method, and the copy in TCRdb shows in-frame clones only, minus some. The data contain 300,000 to 400,000 clones, about nine tenths of them seen just once; the ten biggest clones take up about 0.8%. Sequencing was performed on PBMCs. Receptors originate from a young woman in good health and CMV-seronegative. Both conserved end residues are part of each CDR3. Fields, in order: J gene, D gene, V gene, clone size, CDR3 length, CDR3 protein, CDR3 DNA. The D gene is left open where the match is weak. The size field is filled for only some rows; it gives once, few, many or a size class.

TRBJ1-1,TRBD1,TRBV28,NA,13,CASSPQGATEAFF,TGTGCCAGCAGTCCACAGGGGGCGACTGAAGCTTTCTTT
TRBJ2-3,TRBD2,TRBV5-8,NA,16,CASSQGLAGTTDTQYF,TGTGCCAGCAGCCAGGGACTAGCGGGGACCACAGATACGCAGTATTTT
TRBJ2-3,NA,TRBV7-9,NA,12,CASFGDTDTQYF,TGTGCCAGCTTCGGAGACACAGATACGCAGTATTTT
TRBJ1-2,NA,TRBV28,NA,13,CASREGQYYGYTF,TGTGCCAGCAGAGAAGGACAGTACTATGGCTACACCTTC
TRBJ1-4,NA,TRBV18,NA,15,CASSRGTPGGEKLFF,TGTGCCAGCTCACGCGGGACACCGGGGGGTGAAAAACTGTTTTTT
TRBJ1-2,NA,TRBV9,few,13,CASSVGAPRGYTF,TGTGCCAGCAGCGTGGGGGCGCCGAGGGGCTACACCTTC
TRBJ2-7,TRBD1,TRBV7-9,NA,15,CASSSGTGGIDEQYF,TGTGCCAGCAGCTCCGGGACAGGGGGAATTGACGAGCAGTACTTC
TRBJ1-4,TRBD1,TRBV19,NA,17,CASSMPLGWDRAEKLFF,TGTGCCAGTAGTATGCCCCTCGGTTGGGACAGGGCTGAAAAACTGTTTTTT
TRBJ2-2,NA,TRBV2,NA,14,CASSEKGLLGELFF,TGTGCCAGCAGTGAAAAGGGGTTGCTCGGGGAGCTGTTTTTT
TRBJ2-3,TRBD2,TRBV30,NA,15,CAWSAGLASTDTQYF,TGTGCCTGGAGTGCTGGACTAGCCAGCACAGATACGCAGTATTTT
TRBJ2-2,NA,TRBV5-4,NA,16,CASSSSSYRLDGELFF,TGTGCCAGCAGCTCCTCGAGTTACAGACTAGACGGGGAGCTGTTTTTT
TRBJ2-1,TRBD1,TRBV14,NA,15,CASSPRPGQGNEQFF,TGTGCCAGCAGCCCGAGACCGGGACAGGGCAATGAGCAGTTCTTC
TRBJ2-1,TRBD2,TRBV15,NA,14,CATSASGGYNEQFF,TGTGCCACCAGCGCTAGCGGGGGGTACAATGAGCAGTTCTTC
TRBJ2-1,TRBD2,TRBV10-1,NA,15,CASSESTSGVNEQFF,TGCGCCAGCAGTGAGTCGACTAGCGGGGTAAATGAGCAGTTCTTC
TRBJ1-5,TRBD1,TRBV5-1,NA,18,CASSLVPLGTGGNQPQHF,TGCGCCAGCAGCTTGGTCCCTCTTGGGACAGGGGGAAATCAGCCCCAGCATTTT
TRBJ1-1,NA,TRBV6-6,NA,15,CASSPDGGVGTEAFF,TGTGCCAGCAGCCCCGATGGAGGGGTTGGGACTGAAGCTTTCTTT
TRBJ1-2,NA,TRBV27,NA,14,CASSLSSSTDGYTF,TGTGCCAGCAGCCTTAGCTCCTCGACAGATGGCTACACCTTC
TRBJ1-2,NA,TRBV4-1,NA,11,CASGEGEGYTF,TGCGCCAGCGGGGAGGGGGAAGGCTACACCTTC
TRBJ2-1,TRBD1,TRBV9,NA,11,CASSTGGQQFF,TGTGCCAGCAGCACAGGGGGTCAGCAGTTCTTC
TRBJ1-2,NA,TRBV10-3,NA,10,CAIKAGGYTF,TGTGCCATCAAGGCAGGTGGCTACACCTTC
TRBJ2-2,TRBD2,TRBV6-5,NA,15,CASSYLRESNGELFF,TGTGCCAGCAGTTACTTGCGGGAGAGTAACGGGGAGCTGTTTTTT
TRBJ1-2,NA,TRBV6-1,NA,13,CASSDFPGYGYTF,TGTGCCAGCAGTGACTTTCCCGGGTACGGCTACACCTTC
TRBJ2-3,TRBD1,TRBV5-5,NA,14,CASSLGQGADTQYF,TGTGCCAGCAGCTTAGGACAGGGAGCAGATACGCAGTATTTT
TRBJ2-4,NA,TRBV5-6,NA,16,CASSQVESLAKNIQYF,TGTGCCAGCAGCCAGGTCGAATCGCTAGCCAAAAACATTCAGTACTTC
TRBJ1-2,NA,TRBV19,once,14,CASSNGGMPYGYTF,TGTGCCAGTAGTAACGGCGGGATGCCCTATGGCTACACCTTC
TRBJ2-6,NA,TRBV5-1,NA,16,CASGKGHRSGANVLTF,TGCGCCAGCGGGAAGGGACACAGATCTGGGGCCAACGTCCTGACTTTC
TRBJ1-5,NA,TRBV18,NA,15,CASSPRAIGNQPQHF,TGTGCCAGCTCACCCAGGGCAATAGGCAATCAGCCCCAGCATTTT
TRBJ2-3,TRBD2,TRBV7-6,NA,18,CASSSLRTSGGVGDTQYF,TGTGCCAGCAGCTCTCTCCGGACTAGCGGGGGGGTCGGAGATACGCAGTATTTT
TRBJ2-7,NA,TRBV7-9,NA,14,CASSPSGRQDEQYF,TGTGCCAGCAGCCCTAGCGGTCGACAGGACGAGCAGTACTTC
TRBJ2-7,NA,TRBV5-1,NA,14,CASSLRDSHYEQYF,TGCGCCAGCAGCTTGAGGGACTCTCACTACGAGCAGTACTTC
TRBJ1-5,NA,TRBV27,NA,13,CASSFSGGKPQHF,TGTGCCAGCAGTTTTAGTGGAGGGAAGCCCCAGCATTTT
TRBJ2-1,TRBD2,TRBV9,NA,16,CASSVGGSGNYNEQFF,TGTGCCAGCAGCGTAGGTGGTAGCGGGAACTACAATGAGCAGTTCTTC
TRBJ1-2,TRBD1,TRBV28,NA,17,CASSLNYRGRRSGGYTF,TGTGCCAGCAGCCTCAATTACAGGGGTCGAAGGAGTGGTGGCTACACCTTC
TRBJ2-1,NA,TRBV5-1,NA,12,CASSLVGDEQFF,TGCGCCAGCAGCTTGGTAGGGGATGAGCAGTTCTTC
TRBJ1-1,TRBD1,TRBV28,NA,16,CASSLLTGERGTEAFF,TGTGCCAGCAGTTTACTGACAGGGGAAAGGGGCACTGAAGCTTTCTTT
TRBJ2-5,TRBD2,TRBV7-9,NA,17,CASSLGTSGRLKETQYF,TGTGCCAGCAGCCTAGGGACTAGCGGGAGGTTAAAAGAGACCCAGTACTTC
TRBJ1-5,NA,TRBV19,NA,14,CASSIGVRYQPQHF,TGTGCCAGTAGTATAGGGGTCAGGTATCAGCCCCAGCATTTT
TRBJ2-1,NA,TRBV19,NA,14,CASRFSENYNEQFF,TGTGCCAGTAGGTTCTCGGAGAACTACAATGAGCAGTTCTTC
TRBJ1-6,NA,TRBV6-1,NA,8,CASSYEDF,TGTGCCAGCAGTTACGAGGATTTT
TRBJ2-1,TRBD2,TRBV28,NA,15,CASSSGLAGTDEQFF,TGTGCCAGCAGCTCGGGACTAGCGGGTACGGATGAGCAGTTCTTC
TRBJ2-1,NA,TRBV27,NA,16,CASSPLDREVYNEQFF,TGTGCCAGCAGTCCCCTCGACAGGGAGGTCTACAATGAGCAGTTCTTC
TRBJ1-1,TRBD1,TRBV2,once,14,CASSEWDRDTEAFF,TGTGCCAGCAGTGAATGGGACAGGGACACTGAAGCTTTCTTT
TRBJ1-4,NA,TRBV28,NA,15,CASSLHTTANEKLFF,TGTGCCAGCAGTTTACATACTACGGCTAATGAAAAACTGTTTTTT
TRBJ1-2,NA,TRBV5-1,NA,14,CASSLVTANYGYTF,TGCGCCAGCAGCTTGGTGACAGCTAACTATGGCTACACCTTC
TRBJ1-6,TRBD1,TRBV10-2,NA,18,CASSQKGTGSSYNSPLHF,TGCGCCAGCAGTCAAAAAGGGACAGGGAGCTCCTATAATTCACCCCTCCACTTT
TRBJ2-1,TRBD2,TRBV27,NA,16,CASSLRFLAGGNEQFF,TGTGCCAGCAGTTTAAGGTTCCTAGCGGGAGGCAATGAGCAGTTCTTC
TRBJ2-7,NA,TRBV7-9,NA,14,CASSPRTGVHEQYF,TGTGCCAGCAGCCCCCGAACAGGTGTCCACGAGCAGTACTTC
TRBJ2-7,NA,TRBV21-1,NA,15,CASSKKGELFYEQYF,TGTGCCAGCAGCAAAAAAGGCGAACTATTCTACGAGCAGTACTTC